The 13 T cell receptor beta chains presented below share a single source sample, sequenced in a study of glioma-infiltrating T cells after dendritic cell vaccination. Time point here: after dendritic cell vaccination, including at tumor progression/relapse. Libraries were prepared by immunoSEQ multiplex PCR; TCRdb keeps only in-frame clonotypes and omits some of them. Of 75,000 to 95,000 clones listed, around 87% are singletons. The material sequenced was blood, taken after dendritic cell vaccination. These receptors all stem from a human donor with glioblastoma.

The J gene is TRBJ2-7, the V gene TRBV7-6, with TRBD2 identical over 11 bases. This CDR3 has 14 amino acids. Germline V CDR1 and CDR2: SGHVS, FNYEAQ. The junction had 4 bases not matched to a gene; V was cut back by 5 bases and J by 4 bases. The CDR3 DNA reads TGTGCCAGCAGCCCCGGGACTAGCGGTTACGAGCAGTACTTC. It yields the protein CASSPGTSGYEQYF. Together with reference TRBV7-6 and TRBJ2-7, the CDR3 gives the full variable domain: GAGVSQSPRYKVTKRGQDVALRCDPISGHVSLYWYRQALGQGPEFLTYFNYEAQQDKSGLPNDRFSAERPEGSISTLTIQRTEQRDSAMYRCASSPGTSGYEQYFGPGTRLTVT.

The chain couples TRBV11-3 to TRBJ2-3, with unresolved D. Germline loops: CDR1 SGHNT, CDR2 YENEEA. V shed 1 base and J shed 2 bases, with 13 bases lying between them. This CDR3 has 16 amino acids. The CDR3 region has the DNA TGTGCCAGCAGCTTAGGCGGTTCGGTTTACACAGATACGCAGTATTTT. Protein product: CASSLGGSVYTDTQYF.

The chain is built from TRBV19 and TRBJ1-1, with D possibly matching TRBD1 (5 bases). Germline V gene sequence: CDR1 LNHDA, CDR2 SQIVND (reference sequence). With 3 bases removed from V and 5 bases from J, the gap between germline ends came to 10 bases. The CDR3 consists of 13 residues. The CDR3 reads CASSIFGGTEAFF. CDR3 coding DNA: TGTGCCAGTAGTATTTTCGGGGGAACTGAAGCTTTCTTT.

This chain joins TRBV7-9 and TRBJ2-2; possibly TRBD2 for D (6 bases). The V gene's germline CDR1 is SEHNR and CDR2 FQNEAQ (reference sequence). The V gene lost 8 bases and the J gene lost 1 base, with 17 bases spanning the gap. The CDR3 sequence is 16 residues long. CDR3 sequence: CASRPPGLWNTGELFF. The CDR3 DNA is TGTGCCAGCCGACCTCCGGGACTCTGGAACACCGGGGAGCTGTTTTTT.

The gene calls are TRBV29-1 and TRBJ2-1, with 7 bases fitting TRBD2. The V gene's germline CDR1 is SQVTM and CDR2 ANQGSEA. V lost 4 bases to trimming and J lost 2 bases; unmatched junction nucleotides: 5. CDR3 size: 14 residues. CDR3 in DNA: TGCAGCGTTGGGGTTCGGGGGGCCTACAATGAGCAGTTCTTC. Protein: CSVGVRGAYNEQFF.

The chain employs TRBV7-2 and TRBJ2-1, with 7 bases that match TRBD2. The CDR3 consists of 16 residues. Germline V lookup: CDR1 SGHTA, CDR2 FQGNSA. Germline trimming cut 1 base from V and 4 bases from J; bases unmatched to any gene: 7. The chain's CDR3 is CASSLGELAEYNEQFF. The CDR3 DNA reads TGTGCCAGCAGCTTAGGAGAGCTAGCGGAATACAATGAGCAGTTCTTC. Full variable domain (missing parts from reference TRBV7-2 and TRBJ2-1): GAGVSQSPSNKVTEKGKDVELRCDPISGHTALYWYRQSLGQGLEFLIYFQGNSAPDKSGLPSDRFSAERTGGSVSTLTIQRTQQEDSAVYLCASSLGELAEYNEQFFGPGTRLTVL.

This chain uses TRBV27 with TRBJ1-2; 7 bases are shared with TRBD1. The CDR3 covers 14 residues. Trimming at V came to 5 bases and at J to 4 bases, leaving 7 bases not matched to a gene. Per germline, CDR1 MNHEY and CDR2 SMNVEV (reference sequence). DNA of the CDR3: TGTGCCAGCAGTCTAACAGGGGAGGCCTATGGCTACACCTTC. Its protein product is CASSLTGEAYGYTF.

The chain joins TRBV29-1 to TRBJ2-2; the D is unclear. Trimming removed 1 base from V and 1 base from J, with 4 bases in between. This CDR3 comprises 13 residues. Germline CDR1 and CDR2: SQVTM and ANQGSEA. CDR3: CSVEGQNTGELFF. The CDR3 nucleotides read TGCAGCGTTGAAGGGCAGAACACCGGGGAGCTGTTTTTT.

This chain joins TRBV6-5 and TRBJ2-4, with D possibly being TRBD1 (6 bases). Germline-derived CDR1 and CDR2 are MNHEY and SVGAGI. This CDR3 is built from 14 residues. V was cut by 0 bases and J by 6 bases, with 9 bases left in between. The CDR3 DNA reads TGTGCCAGCAGTTACTCTGGGGGCTTAAACATTCAGTACTTC. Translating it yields CASSYSGGLNIQYF.

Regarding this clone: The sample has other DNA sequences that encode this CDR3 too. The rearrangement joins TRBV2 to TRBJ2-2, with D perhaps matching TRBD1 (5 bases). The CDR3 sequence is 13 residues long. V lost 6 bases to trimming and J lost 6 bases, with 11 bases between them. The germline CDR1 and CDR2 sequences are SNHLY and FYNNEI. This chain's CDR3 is CASSDRGAGELFF. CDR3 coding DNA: TGTGCCAGCAGCGATAGGGGCGCCGGGGAGCTGTTTTTT.

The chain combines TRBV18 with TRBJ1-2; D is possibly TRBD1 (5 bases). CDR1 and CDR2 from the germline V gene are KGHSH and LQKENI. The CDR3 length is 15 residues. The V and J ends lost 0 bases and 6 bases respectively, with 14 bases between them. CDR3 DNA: TGTGCCAGCTCACCACCGGGGGGGGAATTCGATGGCTACACCTTC. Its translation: CASSPPGGEFDGYTF.

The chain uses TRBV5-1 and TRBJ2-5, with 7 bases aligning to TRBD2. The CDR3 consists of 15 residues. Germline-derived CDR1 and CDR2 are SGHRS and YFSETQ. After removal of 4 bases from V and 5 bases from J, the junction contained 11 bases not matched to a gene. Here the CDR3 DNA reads TGCGCCAGCAGCCCCGGGACTAACCGCTGGGAGACCCAGTACTTC. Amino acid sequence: CASSPGTNRWETQYF. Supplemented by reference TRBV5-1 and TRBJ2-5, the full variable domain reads KAGVTQTPRYLIKTRGQQVTLSCSPISGHRSVSWYQQTPGQGLQFLFEYFSETQRNKGNFPGRFSGRQFSNSRSEMNVSTLELGDSALYLCASSPGTNRWETQYFGPGTRLLVL.

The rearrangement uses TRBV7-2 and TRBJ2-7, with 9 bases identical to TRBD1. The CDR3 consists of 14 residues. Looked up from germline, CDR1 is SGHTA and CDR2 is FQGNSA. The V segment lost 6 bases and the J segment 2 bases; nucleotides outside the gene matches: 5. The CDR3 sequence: CASSQDRGTYEQYF. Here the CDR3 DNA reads TGTGCCAGCAGTCAGGACAGGGGTACCTACGAGCAGTACTTC.